These 23 T cell receptor beta chains came from one sample sequenced in a study of human T cells and chemical hapten exposure. Time point specified: patch test 2, 6 weeks after DPC sensitization. This sample's treatment: therapeutic diphenylcyclopropenone sensitization with weekly scalp DPC. One entry per CDR3 protein, called by TCRdb with MiXCR from the RACE reads. The table records around 67,000 distinct CDR3 sequences, approximately 9% of them present only once. The sequences come from whole blood, collected in connection with sensitization to the hapten diphenylcyclopropenone (DPC). These receptor sequences come from a woman in her forties or fifties with alopecia areata. Some clones in this sample may be carry-over from other donors' samples.

The chain employs TRBV9 and TRBJ1-5; D not resolved. Trimming cost V 3 bases and J 0 bases, with 10 bases left between them. CDR1 SGDLS and CDR2 YYNGEE come from the germline V gene. The CDR3 covers 15 residues. CDR3 sequence reads: CASSAESDSNQPQHF. CDR3 sequence (DNA): TGTGCCAGCAGCGCCGAGTCGGATAGCAATCAGCCCCAGCATTTT.

Only a few counts were recorded for this clonotype. The chain links TRBV12-3 or TRBV12-4 to TRBJ2-6; 7 nucleotides agree with TRBD1. The CDR3 totals 21 residues. The ends lost 4 bases at V and 0 bases at J; junction bases unmatched: 18. The CDR3 region is CASSSAPGHRGGSSGANVLTF. CDR3 coding DNA: TGTGCCAGCAGTTCCGCTCCGGGTCACAGGGGTGGGAGCTCTGGGGCCAACGTCCTGACTTTC.

In this sample, this clonotype turned up many times. V gene TRBV12-3 or TRBV12-4 combines with J gene TRBJ1-1; D remains unclear. The CDR3 length is 13 residues. V shed 3 bases and J shed 1 base, with 6 bases lying between them. CDR3 nucleotide sequence: TGTGCCAGCAGTTTGGCCCAGAACACTGAAGCTTTCTTT. It encodes CASSLAQNTEAFF.

This clonotype was observed many times. The V and J genes are TRBV6-6 and TRBJ1-5; D not certain. Germline V gene lookup returns CDR1 MNHNY and CDR2 SVGAGI (reference sequence). CDR3 length equals 13 residues. Trimming left V 3 bases short and J 7 bases short, with 10 bases between. The CDR3 reads CASSYQLGQPQHF. As DNA, the CDR3 is TGTGCCAGCAGTTATCAATTAGGACAGCCCCAGCATTTT.

This clonotype was seen many times. V gene TRBV29-1 combines with J gene TRBJ1-2; D is possibly TRBD1 (6 bases). CDR3 length: 11 amino acids. V lost 7 bases to trimming and J lost 5 bases, with 11 bases between them. Germline V gene sequence: CDR1 SQVTM, CDR2 ANQGSEA. CDR3 sequence (DNA): TGCAGCGGCCGGACAGAGTATGGCTACACCTTC. It yields the protein CSGRTEYGYTF.

This clonotype was picked up many times. The rearrangement uses TRBV5-1 and TRBJ1-1; D may be TRBD1 (5 bases). With 0 bases removed from V and 4 bases from J, the gap between germline ends came to 7 bases. Looked up from germline, CDR1 is SGHRS and CDR2 is YFSETQ. CDR3 length equals 13 residues. The CDR3 reads CASSLEGATEAFF. CDR3 DNA: TGCGCCAGCAGCTTGGAAGGGGCCACTGAAGCTTTCTTT.

A few counts support this clonotype. This sequence joins TRBV4-1 and TRBJ2-2; 11 bases line up with TRBD2. CDR3 length equals 17 residues. Germline V gene data show CDR1 as MGHRA and CDR2 as YSYEKL. V shed 2 bases and J 5 bases; nucleotides not matched to a gene: 7. CDR3 region: CASSQQELAGGTGELFF. The CDR3, as DNA: TGCGCCAGCAGCCAACAGGAGCTAGCGGGGGGTACCGGGGAGCTGTTTTTT.

In its sample, this clonotype was seen many times. This rearrangement joins TRBV3-1 to TRBJ2-3; 10 nucleotides match TRBD2. With V trimmed by 5 bases and J by 2 bases, 7 bases remained unmatched. The germline V gene has CDR1 LGHDT and CDR2 YNNKEL (reference sequence). The CDR3 has 16 residues. Here the CDR3 reads CASSSRTSGATDTQYF. DNA of the CDR3: TGTGCCAGCAGCTCACGGACTAGCGGAGCCACAGATACGCAGTATTTT.

CDR3 sequence: CASSLVAGDGYEQYF. CDR3 coding DNA: TGCGCCAGCAGCTTGGTGGCGGGAGACGGCTACGAGCAGTACTTC. V usage is TRBV5-1 and J usage is TRBJ2-7, with 7 nucleotides matching TRBD2. This CDR3 is 15 amino acids long. Germline V gene lookup returns CDR1 SGHRS and CDR2 YFSETQ. Trimming cost V 0 bases and J 3 bases; bases outside gene matches: 6.

This clonotype was observed many times. This chain uses TRBV20-1 with TRBJ1-1, with 7 bases lining up with TRBD1. Germline V gives CDR1 DFQATT, CDR2 SNEGSKA (reference sequence). The junction had 4 bases not matched to a gene; V was cut back by 3 bases and J by 0 bases. The CDR3 spans 14 residues. The CDR3, as DNA: TGCAGTGCTAGGACAGGGAGCATGAACACTGAAGCTTTCTTT. Protein sequence: CSARTGSMNTEAFF.

This clonotype was seen ten or more times. The chain joins TRBV3-1 to TRBJ1-5; D gene ambiguous. The CDR3 runs 13 residues. Germline values: CDR1 LGHDT, CDR2 YNNKEL (reference sequence). Trimming removed 1 base from V and 6 bases from J, with 7 bases in between. This CDR3 is CASSQGVSQPQHF. The CDR3 nucleotides are TGTGCCAGCAGCCAAGGAGTGTCTCAGCCCCAGCATTTT.

This clonotype occurred a few times. The rearrangement joins TRBV12-3 or TRBV12-4 to TRBJ1-1; 7 bases agree with TRBD1. This CDR3 has 14 amino acids. With V trimmed by 6 bases and J by 0 bases, 4 bases remained unmatched. The CDR3 reads CASRTGTVNTEAFF. The DNA for the CDR3 is TGTGCCAGCAGGACGGGGACAGTGAACACTGAAGCTTTCTTT.

The chain recombines TRBV12-3 or TRBV12-4 with TRBJ2-1; 9 bases map to TRBD2. V was clipped by 5 bases and J by 7 bases; unmatched bases: 6. The CDR3 length is 14 residues. The CDR3 is CASSPAGGGNEQFF. CDR3 nucleotides: TGTGCCAGCAGTCCCGCGGGAGGGGGAAATGAGCAGTTCTTC.

V usage is TRBV20-1 and J usage is TRBJ2-5; D is unresolved. Germline V gives CDR1 DFQATT, CDR2 SNEGSKA (reference sequence). Trimming removed 3 bases from V and 3 bases from J, with 14 bases in between. CDR3 length equals 14 residues. The chain's CDR3 is CSASQSVLKETQYF. The CDR3 coding sequence is TGCAGTGCTAGTCAGTCAGTACTAAAAGAGACCCAGTACTTC.

This clonotype was counted a few times. The genes are TRBV6-5 and TRBJ2-7; D may match TRBD1 or TRBD2 (5 bases each). The V gene lost 4 bases and the J gene lost 2 bases, with 9 bases spanning the gap. This CDR3 is 13 amino acids long. From germline, CDR1 is MNHEY and CDR2 SVGAGI. DNA of the CDR3: TGTGCCAGCAGTTGGCAGGGAGCCTACGAGCAGTACTTC. It encodes CASSWQGAYEQYF.

This clonotype was counted many times. J is TRBJ1-4 and V is TRBV28; TRBD1 might be the D (5 bases). V was pared by 8 bases and J by 2 bases, with 15 bases between. Germline CDR1 and CDR2: MDHEN and SYDVKM. The CDR3 totals 15 residues. CDR3 residues: CASRPLGGTNEKLFF. The CDR3 DNA follows: TGTGCCAGCCGCCCACTCGGGGGTACTAATGAAAAACTGTTTTTT.

This chain uses TRBV7-9 with TRBJ2-7; TRBD2 might be the D (7 bases). The CDR3 has 15 amino acids. CDR1 and CDR2 (germline): SEHNR, FQNEAQ (reference sequence). Trimming shortened V by 3 bases and J by 5 bases, and 17 bases separated the two germline ends. The CDR3 DNA reads as TGTGCCAGCAGCTTGTTTACACAGGGAGGGCACGAGCAGTACTTC. Translation: CASSLFTQGGHEQYF.

This clonotype was detected only a few times. The rearrangement joins TRBV29-1 to TRBJ2-5; D gene unclear. V lost 4 bases to trimming and J lost 6 bases, with 18 bases between them. This CDR3 contains 14 residues. In germline, CDR1 is SQVTM, CDR2 ANQGSEA. CDR3: CSVASPRAKKTQYF. CDR3 DNA sequence: TGCAGCGTTGCTTCACCCCGGGCCAAGAAGACCCAGTACTTC.

This clonotype has a count of ten or more. The rearrangement joins TRBV7-2 to TRBJ2-3, with D perhaps matching TRBD1 (6 bases). Germline V CDR1 and CDR2: SGHTA, FQGNSA. The CDR3 length is 15 residues. The V end lost 5 bases, the J end lost 0 bases, and 12 bases lay between the germline ends. The CDR3 reads CASSTRQDSTDTQYF. For the CDR3, the DNA is TGTGCCAGCAGCACCAGACAGGATAGCACAGATACGCAGTATTTT. Combining the CDR3 with reference TRBV7-2 and TRBJ2-3 gives the whole variable domain GAGVSQSPSNKVTEKGKDVELRCDPISGHTALYWYRQSLGQGLEFLIYFQGNSAPDKSGLPSDRFSAERTGGSVSTLTIQRTQQEDSAVYLCASSTRQDSTDTQYFGPGTRLTVL.

This clonotype was seen repeatedly, ten times or more. The chain combines TRBV29-1 with TRBJ2-4, with 8 bases lining up with TRBD1. There are 14 residues in the CDR3. Germline assignment: CDR1 SQVTM and CDR2 ANQGSEA. The V gene end was trimmed by 5 bases and the J gene end by 5 bases; junction bases not matched to a gene: 8. This CDR3 is CSVRHGQGENIQYF. CDR3 DNA sequence: TGCAGCGTTCGGCACGGACAGGGAGAAAACATTCAGTACTTC.

This clonotype has at least ten counts. CDR3 sequence reads: CASSDWSPNNSPLHF. CDR3 in DNA: TGTGCCAGCAGTGATTGGTCGCCGAATAATTCACCCCTCCACTTT. The V and J genes are TRBV2 and TRBJ1-6; D call uncertain. This CDR3 comprises 15 residues. Trimming removed 3 bases from V and 5 bases from J, with 11 bases in between. Germline CDR1 and CDR2: SNHLY and FYNNEI.

This clonotype has just a few counts. The rearrangement joins TRBV6-2 or TRBV6-3 to TRBJ2-4, with 15 bases matching TRBD2. The junction had 11 bases not matched to a gene; V was cut back by 5 bases and J by 9 bases. Germline assignment: CDR1 MNHEY and CDR2 SVGEGT. This CDR3 comprises 17 residues. The CDR3 DNA is TGTGCCAGCAGTCCTTCTAGGGGACTAGCGGGGGGAGGCATTCAGTACTTC. Translating it yields CASSPSRGLAGGGIQYF.

The J gene is TRBJ1-3, the V gene TRBV4-3, with a possible D match to TRBD1 (5 bases). The CDR3 consists of 15 residues. Trimming pared 4 bases from V and 4 bases from J, leaving 14 bases between. CDR1 is LGHNA and CDR2 is YSLEER in the germline V gene. The CDR3 DNA reads as TGCGCCAGCAGCCTCCACCGGGGGTCCGGAAACACCATATATTTT. This encodes CASSLHRGSGNTIYF.